The 21 T cell receptor beta chains listed next were all sequenced from one sample in a study of a mutant IDH1 vaccine in newly diagnosed glioma. The assay was immunoSEQ multiplex PCR, and TCRdb's table has in-frame clones only and misses some. The sample consists of roughly 16,000 clones, about 77% of them appearing once. The time point denotes: baseline, week 1 (first vaccination visit). Treatment specified: pre-vaccination baseline after standard-of-care therapy. The sample here was PBMCs, taken from a glioma patient treated with radiotherapy, temozolomide or both. These TCRs come from a man aged 40-49 years with glioma.

The V call is TRBV15, the J call TRBJ2-3; a weak D match, TRBD2 (5 bases). CDR1 is LNHNV and CDR2 is YYDKDF in the germline V gene (reference sequence). Trimming stripped 0 bases from V and 2 bases from J, with 12 bases between. The CDR3 is 16 residues long. DNA for the CDR3: TGTGCCACCAGCAGAGATTATAGCGAAAACACAGATACGCAGTATTTT. This codes for CATSRDYSENTDTQYF. The whole variable domain, remainder taken from reference TRBV15 and TRBJ2-3, is DAMVIQNPRYQVTQFGKPVTLSCSQTLNHNVMYWYQQKSSQAPKLLFHYYDKDFNNEADTPDNFQSRRPNTSFCFLDIRSPGLGDTAMYLCATSRDYSENTDTQYFGPGTRLTVL.

The CDR3 bases are TGTGCCAGCAGCCTATCGGACAGGGGTAATTCACCCCTCCACTTT. This translates into CASSLSDRGNSPLHF. The J gene is TRBJ1-6, the V gene TRBV7-2; 9 bases map to TRBD1. CDR1 is SGHTA and CDR2 is FQGNSA in the germline V gene. With V trimmed by 5 bases and J by 6 bases, 5 bases remained unmatched. The CDR3 contains 15 residues. Complete variable domain (other parts from reference TRBV7-2 and TRBJ1-6): GAGVSQSPSNKVTEKGKDVELRCDPISGHTALYWYRQSLGQGLEFLIYFQGNSAPDKSGLPSDRFSAERTGGSVSTLTIQRTQQEDSAVYLCASSLSDRGNSPLHFGNGTRLTVT.

Concerning this clone itself: The DNA is omitted, as the CDR3 cannot be located on it reliably, and the CDR3 follows TCRdb's listing. This chain joins TRBV27 and TRBJ1-6. Germline values: CDR1 MNHEY, CDR2 SMNVEV (reference sequence). Counting both end residues, the CDR3 totals 15 amino acids. The CDR3 loop is CASSTSALRDRPLHF.

V gene TRBV29-1 combines with J gene TRBJ2-3; D is unresolved. The CDR3 consists of 11 residues. V lost 7 bases and J 3 bases, leaving 8 bases between the germline ends. CDR1 and CDR2 from the germline V gene are SQVTM and ANQGSEA. In DNA, the CDR3 is TGCAGCGCCCCATCGACAGATACGCAGTATTTT. Translation: CSAPSTDTQYF.

As DNA, the CDR3 is TGTGCCAGCAGCCCAGGCGGCCTTCGCGACTATGGCTACACCTTC. It translates to CASSPGGLRDYGYTF. The chain carries TRBV7-9 and TRBJ1-2, with D unclear. This CDR3 region has 15 residues. Germline values: CDR1 SEHNR, CDR2 FQNEAQ (reference sequence). V gave up 5 bases and J gave up 3 bases, with 16 bases separating them.

The chain has TRBV10-1 and TRBJ2-1, with 8 bases that match TRBD1. The CDR3 sequence is 14 residues long. CDR1 and CDR2 from the germline V gene are WNHNN and SYGVQD (reference sequence). The V and J ends lost 6 bases and 7 bases, in that order; junction bases with no gene match: 8. In DNA form, the CDR3 reads TGCGCCAGCAGCCGGGACAGGAACGTAAATGAGCAGTTCTTC. This encodes CASSRDRNVNEQFF.

The chain recombines TRBV4-2 with TRBJ2-5; D call uncertain. CDR1 and CDR2 from the germline V gene are LGHNA and YNFKEQ. V was shortened by 1 base and J by 9 bases, with 15 bases between the two germline ends. The CDR3 is 14 amino acids. In nucleotides, the CDR3 is TGTGCCAGCAGCCAAGGGACCACCGGTGAGGCCCAGTACTTC. As protein: CASSQGTTGEAQYF.

This clone is a singleton in its sample. V gene TRBV19 combines with J gene TRBJ2-3, with D unresolved. The CDR3 length is 12 residues. From germline, CDR1 is LNHDA and CDR2 SQIVND (reference sequence). V lost 8 bases and J lost 4, with 10 bases in between. The CDR3 protein is CASGDFSDTQYF. The CDR3 DNA is TGTGCCAGTGGAGACTTCTCAGATACGCAGTATTTT.

J is TRBJ1-1 and V is TRBV29-1, with 8 positions matching TRBD1. V shed 5 bases, J shed 0 bases, and the junction held 2 bases outside the gene matches. Germline V lookup: CDR1 SQVTM, CDR2 ANQGSEA. The CDR3 is made up of 13 amino acids. The CDR3: CSVKDRVNTEAFF. DNA of the CDR3: TGCAGCGTTAAGGACAGGGTGAACACTGAAGCTTTCTTT.

CDR3 in DNA: TGTGCCAGCAGCTTTTGGCAAGGAGCGGAAGAGCAGTACTTC. This gives the protein CASSFWQGAEEQYF. This chain joins TRBV5-5 and TRBJ2-7; a possible D gene is TRBD2 (5 bases). The CDR3 consists of 14 residues. V dropped 2 bases and J dropped 7 bases, with 16 bases sitting between them. Germline V lookup: CDR1 SGHKS, CDR2 YYEKEE (reference sequence).

The genes are TRBV7-8 and TRBJ2-2; D is ambiguous. CDR1 is SGHVS, CDR2 FQNEAQ, per germline. The CDR3 spans 15 residues. V was shortened by 1 base and J by 2 bases, with 8 bases between the two germline ends. The CDR3 is CASSLGSGNTGELFF. DNA for the CDR3: TGTGCCAGCAGCTTAGGTTCTGGAAACACCGGGGAGCTGTTTTTT.

V usage is TRBV6-1 and J usage is TRBJ2-7, with D hard to call. Between the trimmed V and J ends, which lost 1 base and 6 bases, there was a span of 19 bases. The CDR3 consists of 16 residues. The germline V gene encodes CDR1 MNHNS and CDR2 SASEGT. CDR3 DNA sequence: TGTGCCAGCAGTGAAGGGTCCGGGTTTGAAGTGGTCGAGCAGTACTTC. It encodes CASSEGSGFEVVEQYF.

The rearrangement joins TRBV6-5 to TRBJ1-1, with no clear D. The CDR3 sequence is 14 residues long. Trimming pared 6 bases from V and 3 bases from J, leaving 14 bases between. CDR1 MNHEY and CDR2 SVGAGI come from the germline V gene. This CDR3 is CASSLLGLDTEAFF. The CDR3 region has the DNA TGTGCCAGCAGCCTTTTGGGATTAGACACTGAAGCTTTCTTT.

The chain carries TRBV7-6 and TRBJ2-3; D gene uncertain. The CDR3 totals 15 residues. Trimming took off 2 bases at V and 2 bases at J, with 11 bases between the two ends. Germline values: CDR1 SGHVS, CDR2 FNYEAQ. The CDR3 coding sequence is TGTGCCAGCAGCTTAATCGACAAGACCACAGATACGCAGTATTTT. It translates to CASSLIDKTTDTQYF.

V is TRBV6-6 and J is TRBJ2-5; D remains ambiguous. The CDR3 runs 14 residues. V lost 2 bases and J 1 base, leaving 8 bases between the germline ends. In germline, CDR1 is MNHNY, CDR2 SVGAGI (reference sequence). CDR3 protein: CASSYVPSQETQYF. The CDR3 nucleotides read TGTGCCAGCAGTTACGTACCTAGCCAAGAGACCCAGTACTTC.

The chain uses TRBV5-1 and TRBJ1-2; D possibly corresponds to TRBD1 (5 bases). Germline assignment: CDR1 SGHRS and CDR2 YFSETQ. The CDR3 runs 13 residues. V was shortened by 5 bases and J by 3 bases, with 11 bases between the two germline ends. The CDR3 loop is CASSQGVDYGYTF. CDR3 DNA sequence: TGCGCCAGCAGTCAGGGTGTCGACTATGGCTACACCTTC.

This sequence joins TRBV18 and TRBJ2-3; 14 bases agree with TRBD2. The trim removed 6 bases at V and 11 bases at J, leaving 13 bases unmatched. CDR1 and CDR2 from the germline V gene are KGHSH and LQKENI. The CDR3 runs 16 residues. CDR3 in DNA: TGTGCCAGCTCCCCTGGACTAGCGGGAGGTTCCCTAATGCAGTATTTT. Translating it yields CASSPGLAGGSLMQYF.

The chain uses TRBV5-1 and TRBJ2-2, with D perhaps matching TRBD2 (5 bases). The CDR3 length is 16 residues. Between the trimmed V and J ends, which lost 1 base and 5 bases, there was a span of 15 bases. Germline lookup yields CDR1 SGHRS and CDR2 YFSETQ. The CDR3 nucleotides are TGCGCCAGCAGCTTGCTTCCTAGCACCCAAACCGGGGAGCTGTTTTTT. Translating gives CASSLLPSTQTGELFF.

The chain couples TRBV25-1 to TRBJ1-4; D ambiguous. This CDR3 has 13 amino acids. In germline, CDR1 is MGHDK, CDR2 SYGVNS. V lost 1 base and J 6 bases, leaving 6 bases between the germline ends. The chain's CDR3 is CASSEWADEKLFF. The CDR3 DNA reads as TGTGCCAGCAGTGAATGGGCTGATGAAAAACTGTTTTTT. Full variable domain (outside the CDR3, taken from reference TRBV25-1 and TRBJ1-4): EADIYQTPRYLVIGTGKKITLECSQTMGHDKMYWYQQDPGMELHLIHYSYGVNSTEKGDLSSESTVSRIRTEHFPLTLESARPSHTSQYLCASSEWADEKLFFGSGTQLSVL.

The chain joins TRBV27 to TRBJ2-2, with D hard to call. Germline CDR1 reads MNHEY; CDR2 reads SMNVEV (reference sequence). Trimming pared 5 bases from V and 0 bases from J, leaving 10 bases between. This CDR3 has 15 amino acids. The CDR3 bases are TGTGCCAGCAGTGAAGAATTCGCGAACACCGGGGAGCTGTTTTTT. The encoded protein is CASSEEFANTGELFF.

CDR3 nucleotides: TGTGCCAGCAGTTTTAGAATGGAGACGCTCCTTACCTCTGGGGCCAACGTCCTGACTTTC. Amino acid sequence: CASSFRMETLLTSGANVLTF. The chain joins TRBV27 to TRBJ2-6, with no clear D. The germline gives CDR1 MNHEY, CDR2 SMNVEV (reference sequence). The CDR3 loop spans 20 amino acids. V shed 3 bases and J shed 0 bases, with 21 bases lying between them.